This T cell receptor beta chain stems from a study of OX40 agonist ivuxolimab in advanced cancers. About the study as a whole: Ivuxolimab was an agonistic, fully human IgG2 monoclonal antibody directed against OX40 (CD134), a costimulatory receptor. Intravenous ivuxolimab was administered to patients every 2 weeks at six dose levels: 0.01, 0.1, 0.3, 1.5, 3 and 10 mg/kg. Among the roughly 52 dose-escalation patients, about 19 had hepatocellular carcinoma, 15 or so melanoma, 9 renal cell carcinoma and 9 head and neck cancer. The dose-escalation cohort was roughly 83% male with a mean age of about 65 years, ranging from roughly 23 to 90. Patients were allowed to have had prior anti-PD-1, anti-PD-L1 or anti-CTLA-4 therapy, and 40% of the dose-escalation patients had been treated with checkpoint inhibitors. Partial responses occurred in three dose-escalation patients, of whom one had hepatocellular carcinoma and two had cutaneous melanoma. Peripheral TCRbeta sequencing was intended to test whether TCR sequence diversity was altered and clonal T-cell expansion was caused by ivuxolimab. The paper reports the monotherapy dose-escalation portion (N of about 54 patients) of the phase I ivuxolimab trial. What the research found in general, with its limitations: The antigen specificity of the clonally expanded peripheral T cells was not determined. After ivuxolimab, expanded clones were on average more numerous among CD8+ T cells than among CD4+ T cells. Low levels of normalized T-cell clonal expansion were also seen in some patients who did not respond. At doses of 0.1 to 3.0 mg/kg, clonal expansion of both CD4+ and CD8+ blood T cells was observed from baseline to week 6. In partial responders in the 0.1-3.0 mg/kg groups, normalized peripheral clonal expansion was found to be among the lowest, especially among CD8+ T cells.

Genomic DNA was isolated from the sorted cells so that the TCRbeta CDR3 region could be sequenced. TCRbeta CDR3 regions were sequenced using the immunoSEQ Assay. The immuneACCESS repertoire file appears here via TCRdb, limited to in-frame rearrangements. These files lack a portion of the clones; in checked studies, under half of the deficit traces to unresolved V genes, and the cause of the others is not known. Recorded for this sample are about 63,000 clones; about three quarters of them occurred a single time. In total, the top ten clones hold 1.6% of the sample. Patients with autoimmune disease history or receiving systemic immunosuppression were excluded from the trial. Peripheral blood for TCR sequencing was collected from all dose cohorts at baseline, on cycle 4 day 1, and on cycle 7 day 1. Samples were obtained from an open-label, multicenter, first-in-human phase I dose-escalation trial of ivuxolimab. The trial enrolled adults with locally advanced or metastatic head and neck squamous cell, hepatocellular, melanoma or renal cell carcinoma. Before TCR sequencing, CD4+ T cells and CD8+ T cells from peripheral blood were sorted into separate populations.

About this clone: Its antigen is unknown. The sample holds no much larger clone one base away, and base qualities are not on file.

Sequencing was performed on CD4+ or CD8+ T cells sorted from blood, taken in a trial of the OX40 agonist ivuxolimab. This sequence originates from an adult with an advanced solid tumor such as melanoma, head and neck, liver or kidney cancer.

The CDR3 region: CASSTRTGEKANEKLFF. The sequenced DNA is TGTGCCAGTAGTACGCGCACAGGGGAGAAAGCTAATGAAAAACTGTTTTTT. This receptor chain uses TRBV19 and TRBJ1-4; TRBD1 fits 7 bases in the junction. From a lookup of the germline V gene (reference sequence), CDR1 and CDR2 are LNHDA and SQIVND. The CDR3, cysteine through phenylalanine, is 17 amino acids long. Left in the record is the CDR3 DNA by itself, 51 bases read in frame from the first base. Trimming removed 4 bases from V and 3 bases from J; the gene matches leave 11 bases unexplained.